This entry is about one T cell receptor beta chain. Its antigen remains unidentified. The data stem from a study of cytomegalovirus exposure and HLA in healthy donors. Germline assignment: CDR1 MNHEY and CDR2 SVGAGI. Unmatched junction bases numbered 4, after V lost 2 bases and J lost 5 bases. CDR3 length equals 15 residues. PCR primers comprised 60 Vbeta and 13 Jbeta primers. Profiling relied on immunoSEQ multiplex PCR, and the TCRdb table lists in-frame clones only, not all of them. The sample comprises approximately 68,000 clones, approximately 77% of which are singletons, and just under 7.5% rests with the top ten. General study points: Analyzed later, most CMV-associated TCR beta chains appeared HLA-restricted. The classifier, whose performance was assessed in both the original and validation cohorts, reportedly diagnosed cytomegalovirus status with high specificity and sensitivity. A missense DCLRE1C variant was associated with V- and J-gene trimming of TCR beta chains in a later analysis, and an independent cohort replicated the association.

The clonotype originates from a young woman in good health and CMV-seropositive. Material for sequencing was PBMCs. V and J are TRBV6-5 and TRBJ2-5, with 11 bases identical to TRBD2. The DNA of the CDR3 is TGTGCCAGCAGTTACGGGTCTAGCGGGAGGGAGACCCAGTACTTC. It specifies CASSYGSSGRETQYF.